This entry lists 30 T cell receptor beta chains sequenced from one sample in a study of CD8 T cells in Susac syndrome. When the RNA was reverse transcribed, random hexamers were used with an input of roughly 0.45 to 1 ug. TCRdb re-called the immunoSEQ multiplex PCR reads with MiXCR, one entry per CDR3 protein. Of almost 450,000 distinct CDR3 sequences in the sample, around 85% are singletons; the top ten hold about 0.12%. The sample was CD8+ T cells from PBMCs. All receptors derive from a human donor with multiple sclerosis.

The chain links TRBV6-1 to TRBJ1-1; TRBD1 agrees at 9 bases. V lost 0 bases and J lost 9; bases outside the gene matches: 2. The CDR3 runs to 13 residues. Per the germline V gene, CDR1 is MNHNS and CDR2 is SASEGT. The CDR3 protein is CASSEAGQGKAFF. The DNA of the CDR3 is TGTGCCAGCAGTGAAGCTGGACAGGGGAAAGCTTTCTTT.

This clonotype occurred a few times. CDR3 protein: CASSEEAGTFYGYTF. CDR3 DNA sequence: TGTGCCAGCAGTGAAGAGGCGGGGACCTTCTATGGCTACACCTTC. The gene calls are TRBV2 and TRBJ1-2; the D gene is possibly TRBD1 (5 bases). The germline gives CDR1 SNHLY, CDR2 FYNNEI. This CDR3 region has 15 residues. V lost 1 base, J lost 4 bases, and 13 bases lay in between.

This clonotype has a single count. This chain connects TRBV7-9 to TRBJ2-7, with 7 bases lining up with TRBD2. V was pared by 5 bases and J by 2 bases, with 6 bases of the junction left unmatched. The V gene's germline CDR1 is SEHNR and CDR2 FQNEAQ (reference sequence). The CDR3 sequence is 14 residues long. As DNA, the CDR3 is TGTGCCAGCAGCCCTACTAGCGTTGCCTACGAGCAGTACTTC. Translated: CASSPTSVAYEQYF. Based on the CDR3 plus reference TRBV7-9 and TRBJ2-7, the full variable domain is DTGVSQNPRHKITKRGQNVTFRCDPISEHNRLYWYRQTLGQGPEFLTYFQNEAQLEKSRLLSDRFSAERPKGSFSTLEIQRTEQGDSAMYLCASSPTSVAYEQYFGPGTRLTVT.

The gene calls are TRBV27 and TRBJ2-1, with 7 bases aligning to TRBD1. J gave up 7 bases and V 1 base, and 7 bases lay outside the gene matches. The CDR3 loop spans 15 amino acids. Per the germline V gene, CDR1 is MNHEY and CDR2 is SMNVEV (reference sequence). CDR3 sequence: CASSLYRGSGNEQFF. The CDR3, as DNA: TGTGCCAGCAGTTTATACAGGGGTTCCGGGAATGAGCAGTTCTTC.

The V and J genes are TRBV5-6 and TRBJ2-1, with D unresolved. Germline assignment: CDR1 SGHDT and CDR2 YYEEEE. The CDR3 has 16 amino acids. Trimming took off 5 bases at V and 0 bases at J, with 15 bases between the two ends. The CDR3 DNA reads as TGTGCCAGCAGTGTTCCAGCCCCCAGCTCCTACAATGAGCAGTTCTTC. Its translation is CASSVPAPSSYNEQFF.

V gene TRBV6-5 combines with J gene TRBJ2-1; the D gene is possibly TRBD2 (5 bases). The germline V and J ends were trimmed by 2 bases and 10 bases, with 15 bases remaining between them. Looked up from germline, CDR1 is MNHEY and CDR2 is SVGAGI. This CDR3 contains 14 residues. The CDR3 DNA reads TGTGCCAGCAGTTACGTTCATCATTCGGGGGAGCAGTTCTTC. It encodes CASSYVHHSGEQFF.

J is TRBJ2-5 and V is TRBV5-4; weak D call: TRBD1 (5 bases). V was cut by 2 bases and J by 5 bases, with 16 bases left in between. The CDR3 runs 15 residues. Germline CDR1 SGHNT, CDR2 YYREEE (reference sequence). The CDR3 DNA reads as TGTGCCAGCAGCTTTTATGACAGCCTCCAGGAGACCCAGTACTTC. It codes for CASSFYDSLQETQYF.

This chain links TRBV10-3 with TRBJ1-2; D not certain. Germline CDR1 is ENHRY and CDR2 is SYGVKD. The CDR3 totals 14 residues. Trimming cost V 3 bases and J 4 bases, with 12 bases left between them. CDR3 coding DNA: TGTGCCATCAGTGATTCATTTGCAGGCTATGGCTACACCTTC. Encoded protein: CAISDSFAGYGYTF.

This chain connects TRBV7-6 to TRBJ2-7, with 10 positions matching TRBD1. V lost 0 bases and J lost 5; bases outside the gene matches: 1. Germline-derived CDR1 and CDR2 are SGHVS and FNYEAQ. CDR3 length equals 14 residues. CDR3 nucleotide sequence: TGTGCCAGCAGCTTAGCGGGGACAGGGGACGAGCAGTACTTC. Protein sequence: CASSLAGTGDEQYF.

The chain recombines TRBV2 with TRBJ2-1; 11 positions match TRBD1. Trimming removed 4 bases from V and 15 bases from J; junction bases left unmatched: 2. This CDR3 has 11 amino acids. In germline, CDR1 is SNHLY, CDR2 FYNNEI. The CDR3 nucleotides read TGTGCCAGCAGTGGGGGGACAGGGGGGTTCTTC. Amino acids: CASSGGTGGFF.

The rearrangement links TRBV6-1 to TRBJ2-7; 9 nucleotides line up with TRBD2. This CDR3 contains 15 residues. The germline gives CDR1 MNHNS, CDR2 SASEGT. J gave up 5 bases and V 6 bases, and 11 bases lay outside the gene matches. The CDR3 DNA follows: TGTGCCAGCAGGGGTGGCGGCGGGGGGGCCGACGAGCAGTACTTC. Translated: CASRGGGGGADEQYF.

The V call is TRBV20-1, the J call TRBJ2-7, with D perhaps TRBD1 or TRBD2 (6 bases each). The germline V and J ends were trimmed by 3 bases and 7 bases, with 13 bases remaining between them. CDR3 length equals 12 residues. CDR1 is DFQATT and CDR2 is SNEGSKA in the germline V gene (reference sequence). In nucleotides, the CDR3 is TGCAGTGCTAGGGACGGGGGCAGGGAGCAGTACTTC. This translates into CSARDGGREQYF.

The rearrangement links TRBV27 to TRBJ1-2, with 9 bases matching TRBD1. V shed 5 bases and J 6 bases; nucleotides not matched to a gene: 7. This CDR3 has 14 amino acids. Germline values: CDR1 MNHEY, CDR2 SMNVEV (reference sequence). The CDR3 sequence: CASSRQGGYNGYTF. The CDR3 bases are TGTGCCAGCAGTCGACAGGGGGGATACAATGGCTACACCTTC.

V usage is TRBV12-5 and J usage is TRBJ2-1; 9 bases line up with TRBD1. The CDR3 is made up of 13 amino acids. The germline V gene encodes CDR1 LGHNT and CDR2 FRNRAP. The V and J ends lost 11 bases and 3 bases, in that order; junction bases with no gene match: 5. The chain's CDR3 is CAAGTGSYNEQFF. The CDR3 DNA follows: TGTGCTGCTGGGACAGGGAGCTACAATGAGCAGTTCTTC.

This clonotype has only one observation. The chain links TRBV12-5 to TRBJ2-3, with TRBD1 matching over 12 bases. V gave up 1 base and J gave up 6 bases; unmatched junction bases: 8. Per germline, CDR1 LGHNT and CDR2 FRNRAP. CDR3 length equals 17 residues. CDR3: CASGLEGTGGSSDTQYF. Written as DNA, the CDR3 is TGTGCTAGTGGTTTGGAAGGGACAGGGGGCTCGTCGGATACGCAGTATTTT.

V gene TRBV5-5 combines with J gene TRBJ1-2, with a tentative D call TRBD1 (6 bases). Germline CDR1 SGHKS, CDR2 YYEKEE (reference sequence). Trimming stripped 4 bases from V and 0 bases from J, with 13 bases between. The CDR3 has 15 amino acids. CDR3 sequence: CASSGPTGPNYGYTF. For the CDR3, the DNA is TGTGCCAGCAGCGGCCCGACAGGACCTAACTATGGCTACACCTTC.

The chain carries TRBV5-4 and TRBJ2-1; possibly TRBD1 or TRBD2 for D (5 bases each). Deletions cut 3 bases from V and 6 bases from J, with 16 bases between. Germline assignment: CDR1 SGHNT and CDR2 YYREEE (reference sequence). This CDR3 spans 15 amino acids. The CDR3 bases are TGTGCCAGCAGCTACACCGGGGACCAGGGCAATGAGCAGTTCTTC. As protein: CASSYTGDQGNEQFF.

This chain uses TRBV4-1 with TRBJ2-7, with D uncertain. CDR1 and CDR2 from the germline V gene are MGHRA and YSYEKL. The germline V and J ends were trimmed by 0 bases and 2 bases, with 5 bases remaining between them. This CDR3 has 13 residues. In nucleotides, the CDR3 is TGCGCCAGCAGCCAAGACCTTCCCTACGAGCAGTACTTC. This gives the protein CASSQDLPYEQYF.

This clonotype occurred a few times. CDR3 protein: CASPSQEAFF. The CDR3 DNA reads as TGTGCCAGCCCGTCTCAAGAAGCTTTCTTT. The J gene is TRBJ1-1, the V gene TRBV6-1; no definite D call. CDR1 and CDR2 (germline): MNHNS, SASEGT. Deletions cut 8 bases from V and 8 bases from J, with 9 bases between. The CDR3 extends over 10 amino acids.

This clonotype has only a few counts. The V gene is TRBV19, the J gene TRBJ2-7, with 7 bases matching TRBD1. V gave up 5 bases and J gave up 4 bases; unmatched junction bases: 11. Germline V gene data show CDR1 as LNHDA and CDR2 as SQIVND (reference sequence). The CDR3 length is 15 residues. CDR3 nucleotide sequence: TGTGCCAGTAGTGTCGATCCGGGACAGCTTTACGAGCAGTACTTC. As protein: CASSVDPGQLYEQYF.

The chain carries TRBV19 and TRBJ2-7; D is unclear. From germline, CDR1 is LNHDA and CDR2 SQIVND (reference sequence). This CDR3 has 12 amino acids. Trimming pared 5 bases from V and 5 bases from J, leaving 10 bases between. The CDR3 nucleotides read TGTGCCAGTAGTCCGTCAGTCCACGAGCAGTACTTC. The encoded protein is CASSPSVHEQYF.

The chain has TRBV12-3 or TRBV12-4 and TRBJ1-5; 7 nucleotides line up with TRBD1. The CDR3 is 17 amino acids. V trimming: 5 bases; J trimming: 0 bases; junction bases outside the gene matches: 10. CDR3 loop: CASSTTGRPGSNQPQHF. The CDR3 DNA sequence: TGTGCCAGCAGTACGACAGGGAGGCCGGGTAGCAATCAGCCCCAGCATTTT.

The genes are TRBV12-3 or TRBV12-4 and TRBJ2-3; 9 bases are a match to TRBD2. V trimming: 5 bases; J trimming: 0 bases; junction bases outside the gene matches: 3. The CDR3 covers 15 residues. CDR3 DNA: TGTGCCAGCAGTCGGACTAGCGAGAGCACAGATACGCAGTATTTT. It is translated as CASSRTSESTDTQYF.

V and J are TRBV10-3 and TRBJ2-7; TRBD2 matches at 8 bases. Trimming removed 4 bases from V and 0 bases from J; junction bases left unmatched: 2. Germline CDR1 and CDR2: ENHRY and SYGVKD. CDR3 length: 14 amino acids. The CDR3 nucleotides read TGTGCCATCAGTGTTAGCGGGGCCTCCTACGAGCAGTACTTC. Residues: CAISVSGASYEQYF.

The V and J genes are TRBV6-1 and TRBJ2-2, with 8 bases aligning to TRBD2. The CDR3 totals 17 residues. V trimming: 4 bases; J trimming: 4 bases; junction bases outside the gene matches: 11. Germline V CDR1 and CDR2: MNHNS, SASEGT. The CDR3 region has the DNA TGTGCCAGCAGTGCCCCGGGGGGGGGATCAGGCACCGGGGAGCTGTTTTTT. It is translated as CASSAPGGGSGTGELFF.

This rearrangement joins TRBV7-9 to TRBJ2-7; D ambiguous. This CDR3 is 14 amino acids long. The V end was cut by 5 bases, the J end by 5 bases, with 16 bases between. CDR1 and CDR2 (germline): SEHNR, FQNEAQ (reference sequence). CDR3 coding DNA: TGTGCCAGCAGCCACGGGCTGAAGAAGGACGAGCAGTACTTC. Translation: CASSHGLKKDEQYF.

The V gene is TRBV11-2, the J gene TRBJ2-1, with a weak D call TRBD2 (5 bases). Germline assignment: CDR1 SGHAT and CDR2 FQNNGV. V dropped 2 bases and J dropped 7 bases, with 12 bases sitting between them. The CDR3 runs 14 residues. The CDR3 DNA is TGTGCCAGCAGCTTAATGGAGGTTGGGAATGAGCAGTTCTTC. This gives the protein CASSLMEVGNEQFF.

The J gene is TRBJ2-7, the V gene TRBV5-1, with 8 bases lining up with TRBD1. V shed 2 bases and J 6 bases; nucleotides not matched to a gene: 7. Looked up from germline, CDR1 is SGHRS and CDR2 is YFSETQ. The CDR3 extends over 14 amino acids. In DNA form, the CDR3 reads TGCGCCAGCAGCTTAGGACAGGGAGCTCTCGAGCAGTACTTC. Its translation: CASSLGQGALEQYF.

This chain joins TRBV4-1 and TRBJ2-2; D gene unclear. V was shortened by 0 bases and J by 9 bases, with 14 bases between the two germline ends. Per the germline V gene, CDR1 is MGHRA and CDR2 is YSYEKL. The CDR3 contains 15 residues. CDR3 sequence: CASSQEIFGVRELFF. In DNA form, the CDR3 reads TGCGCCAGCAGCCAAGAAATTTTCGGCGTCCGGGAGCTGTTTTTT.

The rearrangement links TRBV20-1 to TRBJ1-2, with D possibly matching TRBD1 (5 bases). Looked up from germline, CDR1 is DFQATT and CDR2 is SNEGSKA (reference sequence). The ends were cut back, 0 bases at V and 6 bases at J, with 20 bases in the middle. This CDR3 comprises 16 residues. For the CDR3, the DNA is TGCAGTGCTAGAGATCTCAGGGTAGGAGAATCTGATGGCTACACCTTC. Amino acids: CSARDLRVGESDGYTF.